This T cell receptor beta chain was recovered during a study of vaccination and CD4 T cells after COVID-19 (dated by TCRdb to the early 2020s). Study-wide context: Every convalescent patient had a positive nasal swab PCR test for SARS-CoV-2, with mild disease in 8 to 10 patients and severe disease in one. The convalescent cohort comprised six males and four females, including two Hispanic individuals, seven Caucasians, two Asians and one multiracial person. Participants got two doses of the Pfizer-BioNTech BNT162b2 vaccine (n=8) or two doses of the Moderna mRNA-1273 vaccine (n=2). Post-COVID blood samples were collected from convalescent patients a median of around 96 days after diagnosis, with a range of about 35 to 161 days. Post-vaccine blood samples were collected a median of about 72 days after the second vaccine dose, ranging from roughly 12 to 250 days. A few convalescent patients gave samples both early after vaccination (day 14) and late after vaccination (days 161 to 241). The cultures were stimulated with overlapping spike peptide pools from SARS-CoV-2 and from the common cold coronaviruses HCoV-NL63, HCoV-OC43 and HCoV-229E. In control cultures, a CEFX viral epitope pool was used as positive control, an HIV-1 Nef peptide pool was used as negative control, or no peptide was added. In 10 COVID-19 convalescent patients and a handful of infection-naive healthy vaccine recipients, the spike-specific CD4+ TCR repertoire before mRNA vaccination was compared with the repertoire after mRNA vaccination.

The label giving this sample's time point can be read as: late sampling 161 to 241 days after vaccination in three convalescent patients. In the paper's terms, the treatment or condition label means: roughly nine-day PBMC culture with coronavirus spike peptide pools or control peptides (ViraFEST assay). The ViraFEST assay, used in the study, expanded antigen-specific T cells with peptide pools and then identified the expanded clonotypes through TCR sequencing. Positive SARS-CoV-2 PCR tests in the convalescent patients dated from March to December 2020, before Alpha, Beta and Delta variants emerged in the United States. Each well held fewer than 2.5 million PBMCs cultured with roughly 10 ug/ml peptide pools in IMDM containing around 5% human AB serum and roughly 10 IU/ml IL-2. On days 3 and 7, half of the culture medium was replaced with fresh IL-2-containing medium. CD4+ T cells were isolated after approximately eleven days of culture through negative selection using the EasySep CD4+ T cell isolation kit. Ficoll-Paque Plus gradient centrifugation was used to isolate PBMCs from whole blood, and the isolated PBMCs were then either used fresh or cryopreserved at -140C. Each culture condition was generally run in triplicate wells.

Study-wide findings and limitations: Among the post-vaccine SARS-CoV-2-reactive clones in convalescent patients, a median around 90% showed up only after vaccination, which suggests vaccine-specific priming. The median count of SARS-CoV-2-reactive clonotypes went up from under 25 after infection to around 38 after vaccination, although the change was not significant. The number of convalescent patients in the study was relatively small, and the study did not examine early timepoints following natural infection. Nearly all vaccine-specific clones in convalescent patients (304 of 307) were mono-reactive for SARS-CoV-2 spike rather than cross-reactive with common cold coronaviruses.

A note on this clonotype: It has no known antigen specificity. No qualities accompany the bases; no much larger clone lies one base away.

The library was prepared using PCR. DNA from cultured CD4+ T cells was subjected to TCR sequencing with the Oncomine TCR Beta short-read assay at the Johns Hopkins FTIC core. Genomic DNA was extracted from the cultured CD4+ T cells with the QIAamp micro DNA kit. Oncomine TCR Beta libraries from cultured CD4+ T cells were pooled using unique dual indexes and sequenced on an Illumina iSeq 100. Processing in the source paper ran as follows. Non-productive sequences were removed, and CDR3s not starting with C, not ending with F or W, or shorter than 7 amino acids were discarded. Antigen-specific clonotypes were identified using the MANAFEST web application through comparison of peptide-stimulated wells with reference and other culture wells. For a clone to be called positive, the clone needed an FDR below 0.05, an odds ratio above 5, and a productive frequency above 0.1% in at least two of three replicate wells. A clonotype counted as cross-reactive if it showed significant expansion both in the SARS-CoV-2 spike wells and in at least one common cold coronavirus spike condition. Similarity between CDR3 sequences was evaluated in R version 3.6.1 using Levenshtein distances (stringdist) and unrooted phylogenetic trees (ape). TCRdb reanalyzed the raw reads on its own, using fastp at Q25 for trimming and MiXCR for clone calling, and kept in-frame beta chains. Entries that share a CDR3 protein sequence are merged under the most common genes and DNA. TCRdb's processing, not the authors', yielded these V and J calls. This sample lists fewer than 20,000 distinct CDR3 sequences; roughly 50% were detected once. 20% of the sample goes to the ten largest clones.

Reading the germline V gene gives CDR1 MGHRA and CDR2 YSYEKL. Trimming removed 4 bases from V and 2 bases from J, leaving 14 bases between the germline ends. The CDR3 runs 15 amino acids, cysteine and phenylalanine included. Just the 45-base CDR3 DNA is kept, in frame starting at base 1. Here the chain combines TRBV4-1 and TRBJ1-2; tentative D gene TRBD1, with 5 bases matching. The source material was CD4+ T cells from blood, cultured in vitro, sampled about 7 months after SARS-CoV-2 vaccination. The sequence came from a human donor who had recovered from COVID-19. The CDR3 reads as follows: CASSPRDKGNYGYTF. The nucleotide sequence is TGCGCCAGCAGCCCCAGGGATAAGGGAAACTATGGCTACACCTTC.